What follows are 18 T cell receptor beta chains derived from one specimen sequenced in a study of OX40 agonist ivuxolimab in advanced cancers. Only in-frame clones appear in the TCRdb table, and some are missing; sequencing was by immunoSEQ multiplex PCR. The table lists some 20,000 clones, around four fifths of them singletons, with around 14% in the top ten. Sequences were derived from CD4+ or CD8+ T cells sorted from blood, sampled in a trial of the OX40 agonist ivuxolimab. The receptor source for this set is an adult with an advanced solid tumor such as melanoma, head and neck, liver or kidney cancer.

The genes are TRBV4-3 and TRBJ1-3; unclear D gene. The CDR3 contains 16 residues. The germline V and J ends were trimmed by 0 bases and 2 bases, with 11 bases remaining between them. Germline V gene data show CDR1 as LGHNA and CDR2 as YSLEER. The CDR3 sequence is CASSQDQANPGNTIYF. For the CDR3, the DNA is TGCGCCAGCAGCCAAGATCAGGCAAACCCTGGAAACACCATATATTTT.

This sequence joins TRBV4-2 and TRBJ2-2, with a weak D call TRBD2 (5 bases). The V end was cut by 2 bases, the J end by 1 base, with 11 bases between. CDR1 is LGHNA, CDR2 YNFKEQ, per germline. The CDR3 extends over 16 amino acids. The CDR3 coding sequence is TGTGCCAGCAGCCAATCCCCCGGAGGGAACACCGGGGAGCTGTTTTTT. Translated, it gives CASSQSPGGNTGELFF.

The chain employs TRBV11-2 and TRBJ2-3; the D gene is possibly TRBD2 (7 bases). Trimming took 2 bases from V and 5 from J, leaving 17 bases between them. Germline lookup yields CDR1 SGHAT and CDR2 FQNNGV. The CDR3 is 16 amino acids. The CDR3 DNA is TGTGCCAGCAGCTTAAATCCGGAGAGGGGGGGAGATACGCAGTATTTT. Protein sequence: CASSLNPERGGDTQYF.

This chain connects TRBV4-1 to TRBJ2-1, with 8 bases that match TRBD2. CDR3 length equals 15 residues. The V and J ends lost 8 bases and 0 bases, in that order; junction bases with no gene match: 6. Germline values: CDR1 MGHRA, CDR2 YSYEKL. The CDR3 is CASSTSVSSYNEQFF. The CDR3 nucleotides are TGCGCCAGCTCGACTAGCGTGAGCTCCTACAATGAGCAGTTCTTC.

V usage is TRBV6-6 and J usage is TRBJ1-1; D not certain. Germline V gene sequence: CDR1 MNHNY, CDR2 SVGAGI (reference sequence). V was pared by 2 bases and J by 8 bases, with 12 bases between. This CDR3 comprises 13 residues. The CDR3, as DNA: TGTGCCAGCAGTTACAATCCCTGGGCGGAAGCTTTCTTT. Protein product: CASSYNPWAEAFF.

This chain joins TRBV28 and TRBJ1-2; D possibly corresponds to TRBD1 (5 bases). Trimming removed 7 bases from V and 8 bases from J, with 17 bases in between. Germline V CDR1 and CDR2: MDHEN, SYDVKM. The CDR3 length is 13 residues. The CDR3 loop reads CASTLQERKGYTF. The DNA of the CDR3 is TGTGCCAGCACCCTACAGGAGAGGAAAGGCTACACCTTC.

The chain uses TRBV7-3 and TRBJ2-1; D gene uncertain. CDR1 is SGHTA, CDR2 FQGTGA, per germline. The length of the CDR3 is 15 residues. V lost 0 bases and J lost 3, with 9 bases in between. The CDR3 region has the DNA TGTGCCAGCAGCTTAACACGGCGCAGCTACAATGAGCAGTTCTTC. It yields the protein CASSLTRRSYNEQFF.

DNA for the CDR3: TGTGCCAGCAGCTCCTGGGCTAGCGGTGTCGAGCAGTACTTC. Translation: CASSSWASGVEQYF. This chain connects TRBV6-5 to TRBJ2-7; 7 bases agree with TRBD2. V gave up 6 bases and J gave up 6 bases; unmatched junction bases: 11. This CDR3 region has 14 residues. Germline CDR1 reads MNHEY; CDR2 reads SVGAGI.

The CDR3, as DNA: TGTGCCAGCAGCTTAGAACAGGGGGCGACCGGCTACACCTTC. Protein sequence: CASSLEQGATGYTF. This chain connects TRBV7-8 to TRBJ1-2; 9 bases map to TRBD1. V was pared by 1 base and J by 8 bases, with 5 bases of the junction left unmatched. The CDR3 sequence is 14 residues long. Per the germline V gene, CDR1 is SGHVS and CDR2 is FQNEAQ.

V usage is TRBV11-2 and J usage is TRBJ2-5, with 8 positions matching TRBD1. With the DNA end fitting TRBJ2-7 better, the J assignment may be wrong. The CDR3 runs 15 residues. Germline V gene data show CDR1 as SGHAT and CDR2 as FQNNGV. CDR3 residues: CASSRAGGPFYEQYF. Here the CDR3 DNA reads TGTGCCAGCAGCAGAGCAGGGGGCCCCTTCTACGAGCAGTACTTC.

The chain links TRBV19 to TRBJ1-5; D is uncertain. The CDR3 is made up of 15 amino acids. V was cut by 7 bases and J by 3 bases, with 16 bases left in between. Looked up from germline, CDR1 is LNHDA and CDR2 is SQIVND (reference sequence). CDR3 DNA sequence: TGTGCCAGTACTATGGACCGAGAGCTCAATCAGCCCCAGCATTTT. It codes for CASTMDRELNQPQHF.

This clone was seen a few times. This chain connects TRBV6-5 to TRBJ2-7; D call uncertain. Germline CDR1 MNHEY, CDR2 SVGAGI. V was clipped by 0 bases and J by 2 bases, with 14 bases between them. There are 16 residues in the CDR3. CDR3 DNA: TGTGCCAGCAGTTACTCATCGGCAGGCCCGACCTACGAGCAGTACTTC. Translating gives CASSYSSAGPTYEQYF.

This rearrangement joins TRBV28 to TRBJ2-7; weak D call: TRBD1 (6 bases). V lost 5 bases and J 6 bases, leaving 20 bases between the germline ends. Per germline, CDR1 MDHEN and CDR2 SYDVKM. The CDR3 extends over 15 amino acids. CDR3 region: CASSLWTVWASEQYF. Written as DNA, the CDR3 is TGTGCCAGCAGTCTTTGGACAGTCTGGGCCTCCGAGCAGTACTTC.

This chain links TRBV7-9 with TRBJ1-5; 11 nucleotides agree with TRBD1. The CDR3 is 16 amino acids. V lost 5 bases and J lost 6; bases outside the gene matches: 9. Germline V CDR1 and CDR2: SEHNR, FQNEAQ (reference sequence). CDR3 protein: CASSVGTGGASQPQHF. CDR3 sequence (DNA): TGTGCCAGCAGCGTCGGGACAGGGGGAGCGAGTCAGCCCCAGCATTTT.

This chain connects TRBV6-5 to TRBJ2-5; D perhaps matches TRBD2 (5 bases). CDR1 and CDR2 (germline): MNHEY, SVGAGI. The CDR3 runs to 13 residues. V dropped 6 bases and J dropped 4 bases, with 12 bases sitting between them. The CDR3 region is CASSPPGRETQYF. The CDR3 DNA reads TGTGCCAGCAGCCCCCCGGGAAGAGAGACCCAGTACTTC.

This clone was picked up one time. For the CDR3, the DNA is TGTGCCAGCAGCACACAGGCGTCTGGAAACACCATATATTTT. This codes for CASSTQASGNTIYF. The V and J genes are TRBV11-1 and TRBJ1-3; TRBD1 is a possible D gene (5 bases). Trimming cost V 5 bases and J 1 base, with 9 bases left between them. Germline assignment: CDR1 SGHAT and CDR2 FQDESV (reference sequence). The CDR3 runs 14 residues.

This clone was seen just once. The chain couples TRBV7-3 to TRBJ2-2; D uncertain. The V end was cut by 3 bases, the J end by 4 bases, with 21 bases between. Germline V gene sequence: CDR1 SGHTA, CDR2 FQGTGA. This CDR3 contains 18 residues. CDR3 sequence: CASSLSGRSERGTGELFF. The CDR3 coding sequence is TGTGCCAGCAGCTTGTCCGGACGGTCCGAGCGTGGCACCGGGGAGCTGTTTTTT. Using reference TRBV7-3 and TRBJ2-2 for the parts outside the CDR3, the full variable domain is GAGVSQTPSNKVTEKGKYVELRCDPISGHTALYWYRQSLGQGPEFLIYFQGTGAADDSGLPNDRFFAVRPEGSVSTLKIQRTERGDSAVYLCASSLSGRSERGTGELFFGEGSRLTVL.

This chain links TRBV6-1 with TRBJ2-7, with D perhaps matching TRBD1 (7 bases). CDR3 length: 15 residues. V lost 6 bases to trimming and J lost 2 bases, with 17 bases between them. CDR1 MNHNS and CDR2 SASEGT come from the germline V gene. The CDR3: CASRLLEGQTYEQYF. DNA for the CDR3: TGTGCCAGCAGGCTCTTGGAGGGACAGACCTACGAGCAGTACTTC.